Listed below are T cell receptor beta chains from one sample, sequenced in a study of blood T cell repertoires in COVID-19. Here immunoSEQ multiplex PCR was the method, and the copy in TCRdb shows in-frame clones only, minus some. Here the sample spans tens of thousands of clones, 80% to 90% being singletons. Source material: peripheral blood. The receptors come from a human donor in a cohort sampled during active COVID-19. Both conserved end residues are part of each CDR3. A D gene is named only where the DNA matches it firmly. The size entry is marked missing in some rows and otherwise reads once, few, many or a size class.

d_call j_call v_call clone_size cdr3_aa cdr3_nt
TRBD2 TRBJ2-7 TRBV6-1 NA CASSEAGTSLSEQYF TGTGCCAGCAGTGAAGCCGGGACTAGTCTCTCGGAGCAGTACTTC
NA TRBJ1-1 TRBV10-3 NA CAISETMDSEAFF TGTGCCATCAGTGAGACTATGGACAGTGAAGCTTTCTTT
NA TRBJ1-1 TRBV5-6 NA CASSLGRGDTEAFF TGTGCCAGCAGCTTGGGGCGGGGGGACACTGAAGCTTTCTTT
NA TRBJ1-1 TRBV19 NA CASSARRDKINTEAFF TGTGCCAGTAGCGCCCGTCGGGACAAAATAAACACTGAAGCTTTCTTT
TRBD1 TRBJ1-5 TRBV19 NA CASSARGVNQPQHF TGTGCCAGTAGTGCCAGGGGGGTCAATCAGCCCCAGCATTTT
NA TRBJ1-2 TRBV27 NA CASSLNRAYGYTF TGTGCCAGCAGTTTAAACAGAGCCTATGGCTACACCTTC
TRBD1 TRBJ1-2 TRBV3-1/TRBV3-2 once CASSPRDRGTYYGYTF TGTGCCAGCAGCCCCCGGGACAGGGGGACCTACTATGGCTACACCTTC
TRBD1 TRBJ2-1 TRBV19 NA CASSIVGRGQGSDEQFF TGTGCCAGTAGTATAGTCGGTCGGGGACAGGGGTCCGATGAGCAGTTCTTC
TRBD2 TRBJ2-7 TRBV12-5 NA CASGGTTYEQYF TGTGCTAGTGGTGGGACTACCTACGAGCAGTACTTC
NA TRBJ1-1 TRBV5-1 NA CASSYGRGHNTEAFF TGCGCCAGCAGCTACGGAAGGGGACACAACACTGAAGCTTTCTTT
NA TRBJ1-5 TRBV10-3 NA CAIRDTLSNQPQHF TGTGCCATCAGGGACACCCTTAGCAATCAGCCCCAGCATTTT
TRBD2 TRBJ2-3 TRBV30 NA CAWWVSGGPQSTDTQYF TGTGCCTGGTGGGTAAGCGGGGGGCCCCAGAGCACAGATACGCAGTATTTT
NA TRBJ2-1 TRBV9 NA CASSVEGGGEQFF TGTGCCAGCAGCGTAGAGGGAGGGGGTGAGCAGTTCTTC
NA TRBJ2-1 TRBV5-3 NA CARSQTPLKRSSYNEQFF TGTGCCAGAAGCCAAACCCCGCTAAAAAGGAGCTCCTACAATGAGCAGTTCTTC
NA TRBJ2-7 TRBV21-1 NA CASSTQDRFSYEQYF TGTGCCAGCAGCACACAAGACAGGTTCTCCTACGAGCAGTACTTC
TRBD1 TRBJ1-4 TRBV9 NA CASSATGVREKLFF TGTGCCAGCAGTGCGACAGGGGTAAGGGAAAAACTGTTTTTT
TRBD1 TRBJ1-6 TRBV7-9 NA CASSLGGPSGTGNSPLHF TGTGCCAGCAGCTTAGGAGGTCCGTCCGGGACAGGGAACTCACCCCTCCACTTT
TRBD1 TRBJ1-2 TRBV4-1 once CASSRNVDRGHDYGYTF TGCGCCAGCAGCCGAAATGTGGACAGGGGGCACGACTATGGCTACACCTTC
TRBD1 TRBJ1-5 TRBV7-2 NA CASSFGWDRGGNQPQHF TGTGCCAGCAGCTTCGGCTGGGACAGGGGGGGCAATCAGCCCCAGCATTTT
NA TRBJ2-6 TRBV24-1 NA CATSEGGLGANVLTF TGTGCCACCAGTGAAGGCGGGCTTGGGGCCAACGTCCTGACTTTC
TRBD1 TRBJ1-5 TRBV5-1 once CASSLVAGGEQPQHF TGCGCCAGCAGCTTGGTGGCAGGGGGCGAACAGCCCCAGCATTTT
TRBD2 TRBJ2-1 TRBV13 once CASSARLAGGPGEQFF TGTGCCAGCAGCGCCAGACTAGCGGGGGGGCCAGGTGAGCAGTTCTTC
NA TRBJ1-6 TRBV6-6 NA CASSLLSSSYNSPLHF TGTGCCAGCAGTCTACTTAGCAGCTCCTATAATTCACCCCTCCACTTT
NA TRBJ2-7 TRBV13 NA CASSPGADSSYEQYF TGTGCCAGCAGCCCTGGGGCAGACAGCTCCTACGAGCAGTACTTC
TRBD2 TRBJ2-2 TRBV5-4 NA CASSFPGGRTGELFF TGTGCCAGCAGCTTCCCGGGGGGGCGGACCGGGGAGCTGTTTTTT
NA TRBJ2-4 TRBV5-8 once CASSLERGLAKNIQYF TGTGCCAGCAGCTTGGAAAGGGGCCTAGCCAAAAACATTCAGTACTTC
NA TRBJ2-2 TRBV14 NA CASSQGRVNTGELFF TGTGCCAGCAGCCAGGGCAGGGTAAACACCGGGGAGCTGTTTTTT
TRBD1 TRBJ1-2 TRBV29-1 NA CSVGGTDRKSYGYTF TGCAGCGTCGGGGGAACGGACAGGAAATCTTATGGCTACACCTTC
NA TRBJ2-1 TRBV12-3/TRBV12-4 NA CASSLSNYNEQFF TGTGCCAGCAGTTTATCCAACTACAATGAGCAGTTCTTC
TRBD1 TRBJ2-2 TRBV5-8 NA CASTRGQGSFGLLNGELFF TGTGCCAGCACTCGGGGACAGGGTTCTTTCGGACTCTTGAACGGGGAGCTGTTTTTT
NA TRBJ2-3 TRBV5-1 NA CASSLGASTDTQYF TGCGCCAGCAGCTTGGGGGCAAGCACAGATACGCAGTATTTT
TRBD1 TRBJ1-1 TRBV7-9 NA CALHRTGDWAFF TGTGCCCTCCATCGGACAGGCGATTGGGCTTTCTTT
NA TRBJ1-2 TRBV7-9 NA CASRRTVGYTF TGTGCCAGCAGGAGGACAGTCGGCTACACCTTC
NA TRBJ2-7 TRBV4-1 NA CASSQGTDYEQYF TGCGCCAGCAGCCAAGGGACAGACTACGAGCAGTACTTC
TRBD1 TRBJ1-3 TRBV28 NA CASNLQGSSGNTIYF TGTGCCAGCAATCTACAGGGGAGCTCTGGAAACACCATATATTTT
NA TRBJ1-4 TRBV5-8 NA CASSLYTTNEKLFF TGTGCCAGCAGCTTGTACACAACTAATGAAAAACTGTTTTTT
NA TRBJ1-5 TRBV2 NA CASSLGQINQPQHF TGTGCCAGCAGTCTGGGGCAGATAAATCAGCCCCAGCATTTT
TRBD2 TRBJ2-5 TRBV4-1 NA CASSLTPTSGQETQYF TGCGCCAGCAGCCTCACTCCCACTAGCGGCCAAGAGACCCAGTACTTC
TRBD2 TRBJ2-3 TRBV7-3 NA CASSVTSGVSTDTQYF TGTGCCAGCAGCGTCACTAGCGGGGTGAGCACAGATACGCAGTATTTT
TRBD1 TRBJ2-1 TRBV2 NA CASSDIGQGSYNEQFF TGTGCCAGCAGCGATATTGGACAGGGGTCCTACAATGAGCAGTTCTTC
TRBD1 TRBJ1-1 TRBV6-5 NA CASSYTQGASAFF TGTGCCAGCAGTTACACCCAGGGGGCCTCAGCTTTCTTT
NA TRBJ1-5 TRBV27 NA CASSEGGNQPQHF TGTGCCAGCAGTGAGGGGGGGAATCAGCCCCAGCATTTT
NA TRBJ1-2 TRBV5-4 once CASSSGANYGYTF TGTGCCAGCAGCTCAGGGGCTAACTATGGCTACACCTTC
NA TRBJ1-1 TRBV2 NA CASAGPIASLGFF TGTGCCAGCGCGGGACCCATAGCGTCCCTGGGTTTCTTT
NA TRBJ2-3 TRBV24-1 NA CATSDERPGSTQYF TGTGCCACCAGTGATGAAAGACCAGGGTCTACGCAGTATTTT
NA TRBJ1-2 TRBV6-5 NA CASSYAGYGYTF TGTGCCAGCAGTTATGCGGGCTATGGCTACACCTTC
NA TRBJ2-7 TRBV6-5 NA CASSYSPGDNEQYF TGTGCCAGCAGTTACTCTCCAGGGGACAACGAGCAGTACTTC
NA TRBJ2-2 TRBV28 NA CASSLRAGAGGELFF TGTGCCAGCAGTTTACGTGCGGGGGCGGGCGGGGAGCTGTTTTTT
NA TRBJ2-3 TRBV7-2 NA CASTERGGSTDTQYF TGTGCCAGCACCGAAAGGGGGGGAAGCACAGATACGCAGTATTTT
TRBD1 TRBJ1-3 TRBV12-5 NA CASGYHRGRGNTIYF TGTGCTAGTGGTTATCACAGGGGCCGAGGAAACACCATATATTTT